These T cell receptor beta chains were read from a single sample in a study of T cell changes during pregnancy in multiple sclerosis. The assay was immunoSEQ multiplex PCR, and TCRdb's table has in-frame clones only and misses some. The repertoire consists of 90,000 or so clones, with under 95% occurring once and the leading ten covering approximately 0.9%. This specimen consisted of peripheral blood, obtained before pregnancy. These receptors all come from a female donor with multiple sclerosis, enrolled in a pregnancy study. Each CDR3 is given with its conserved first and last residue. D genes are given only for firm matches. Expanded clones are given a class, and other clones once, few, many or no size at all.

j_call,v_call,d_call,clone_size,cdr3_nt,cdr3_aa
TRBJ2-1,TRBV15,TRBD1,NA,TGTGCCACCAGCAGAGATGACAGGGGCATGGATGAGCAGTTCTTC,CATSRDDRGMDEQFF
TRBJ1-5,TRBV2,NA,NA,TGTGCCAGCAGCACCCCCCCAGGCAGGGCCGGCAATCAGCCCCAGCATTTT,CASSTPPGRAGNQPQHF
TRBJ2-1,TRBV11-3,NA,NA,TGTGCCAGCAGCTTAGGAGACAGCTCCTACAATGAGCAGTTCTTC,CASSLGDSSYNEQFF
TRBJ2-7,TRBV7-9,TRBD2,NA,TGTGCCAGCAGCTTGGAGACTAGCGGTCCCTACGAGCAGTACTTC,CASSLETSGPYEQYF
TRBJ1-1,TRBV7-3,NA,once,TGTGCCAGCAGCCCCCAGGGCAACACTGAAGCTTTCTTT,CASSPQGNTEAFF
TRBJ1-2,TRBV7-2,NA,NA,TGTGCCAGCAGCTTAATCCCGTTCGGGGGGCACGGCTACACCTTC,CASSLIPFGGHGYTF
TRBJ1-3,TRBV13,NA,NA,TGTGCCAGCAGCTTAAGAGAACTCTCTGGAAACACCATATATTTT,CASSLRELSGNTIYF
TRBJ1-1,TRBV15,NA,NA,TGTGCCACCAGCAGAGGGAGGGAAGATGGGCTGAACACTGAAGCTTTCTTT,CATSRGREDGLNTEAFF
TRBJ1-2,TRBV4-1,TRBD1,NA,TGCGCCAGCAGCGCCAGGACAGGGGATAACGTCTATGGCTACACCTTC,CASSARTGDNVYGYTF
TRBJ1-1,TRBV6-1,NA,NA,TGTGCCAGCAGTGTTCAGGACTCGGGGACTGAAGCTTTCTTT,CASSVQDSGTEAFF
TRBJ1-5,TRBV30,TRBD1,NA,TGTGCCGGGATCCGAGACAGGGCTCAGCCCCAGCATTTT,CAGIRDRAQPQHF
TRBJ2-6,TRBV30,NA,NA,TGTGCCTGGGCGAATGGGGAGTTCGTCCTGACTTTC,CAWANGEFVLTF
TRBJ2-5,TRBV5-1,NA,NA,TGCGCCAGCAGCTTGCGGGACACTCAAGAGACCCAGTACTTC,CASSLRDTQETQYF
TRBJ2-2,TRBV15,NA,NA,TGTGCCACTAGGGGTGACACCGGGGAGCTGTTTTTT,CATRGDTGELFF
TRBJ1-2,TRBV6-5,TRBD1,NA,TGTGCCAGCAGACGCGGGACAGGCCCTGGCTACACCTTC,CASRRGTGPGYTF
TRBJ1-5,TRBV5-4,NA,NA,TGTGCCAGCAGCTTAGGAGCGTTTCAGCCCCAGCATTTT,CASSLGAFQPQHF
TRBJ2-3,TRBV29-1,NA,NA,TGCAGCGTTCGGGAGCCCATCTTATATACGCAGTATTTT,CSVREPILYTQYF
TRBJ2-1,TRBV7-3,TRBD2,NA,TGTGCCAGCAGCTTAGAGCTAGCGGGATACAATGAGCAGTTCTTC,CASSLELAGYNEQFF
TRBJ2-5,TRBV7-3,TRBD2,once,TGTGCCAGCAGCTTAGGCGGACTAGCGGGAGTTCAGACCCAGTACTTC,CASSLGGLAGVQTQYF
TRBJ1-1,TRBV2,NA,NA,TGTGCCAGCAGTGAGGACAGACCCCTAGAAGCTTTCTTT,CASSEDRPLEAFF
TRBJ2-5,TRBV27,NA,NA,TGTGCCAGCAGCCCGGCGGGAGAGACCCAGTACTTC,CASSPAGETQYF
TRBJ1-2,TRBV9,TRBD1,NA,TGTGCCAGCAGCTTTGACAGGGGTGACTATGGCTACACCTTC,CASSFDRGDYGYTF
TRBJ2-1,TRBV6-6,TRBD2,NA,TGTGCCAGCACCTTCTCTAGCGGCCTCCACAATGAGCAGTTCTTC,CASTFSSGLHNEQFF
TRBJ2-5,TRBV7-9,NA,once,TGTGCCAGCAGCTTAAGCTCGAAAGAGACCCAGTACTTC,CASSLSSKETQYF
TRBJ1-1,TRBV5-1,TRBD1,NA,TGCGCCAGCAGCTTAGGGACAGGGACGGCTGAAGCTTTCTTT,CASSLGTGTAEAFF
TRBJ2-2,TRBV7-6,NA,NA,TGTGCCAGCAGCTTAGCGTCAGGGTACGCGAACACCGGGGAGCTGTTTTTT,CASSLASGYANTGELFF
TRBJ1-2,TRBV28,NA,NA,TGTGCCAGCAGTTTGAGTGTCTATGGCTACACCTTC,CASSLSVYGYTF
TRBJ2-1,TRBV6-5,TRBD1,NA,TGTGCCAGCAGCGGACAGGGTGGGGACAATGAGCAGTTCTTC,CASSGQGGDNEQFF
TRBJ1-2,TRBV2,TRBD1,NA,TGTGCCAGCAGTCACTCCGGGACAGGGGAATACGGCTACACCTTC,CASSHSGTGEYGYTF
TRBJ2-2,TRBV5-1,TRBD2,NA,TGCGCCAGCAGCGTAGCGGGCCGGACCGGGGAGCTGTTTTTT,CASSVAGRTGELFF
TRBJ2-2,TRBV29-1,TRBD1,NA,TGCAGCGCTACCAGGGGGTCCTACACCGGGGAGCTGTTTTTT,CSATRGSYTGELFF
TRBJ2-7,TRBV6-5,NA,NA,TGTGCCAGCACCCAGACAGGAGCCTACGAGCAGTACTTC,CASTQTGAYEQYF
TRBJ1-2,TRBV7-3,TRBD1,NA,TGTGCCAGCAGCTTTCAGGACAGGGACGGCTACACCTTC,CASSFQDRDGYTF
TRBJ2-4,TRBV7-3,TRBD1,NA,TGTGCCAGCAGCCCTATGCGACAGGGGCCTCAGTACTTC,CASSPMRQGPQYF
TRBJ1-5,TRBV6-5,TRBD1,NA,TGTGCCAGCAGTCCCCGGACAGGGCATCAGCCCCAGCATTTT,CASSPRTGHQPQHF
TRBJ2-7,TRBV4-1,NA,NA,TGCGCCAGCAGCCAAGGCTCAGGAAGCTCCTACGAGCAGTACTTC,CASSQGSGSSYEQYF
TRBJ2-7,TRBV10-3,TRBD1,NA,TGTGCCATCAGCTCCGGGACAGGAGAGCAGTACTTC,CAISSGTGEQYF
TRBJ2-1,TRBV19,NA,NA,TGTGCCAGTAGTATATTAGCGGTGCCTTTTCACAATGAGCAGTTCTTC,CASSILAVPFHNEQFF
TRBJ1-2,TRBV6-5,TRBD1,NA,TGTGCCAGCAGACCAGGGGGCGCCGGCTATGGCTACACCTTC,CASRPGGAGYGYTF
TRBJ1-1,TRBV4-1,NA,NA,TGCGCCAGCAGCCGTGGGCCGCTTAACACTGAAGCTTTCTTT,CASSRGPLNTEAFF
TRBJ2-2,TRBV7-6,NA,few,TGTGCCAGCAGCTTACCCTACCGGGGCACCGGGGAGCTGTTTTTT,CASSLPYRGTGELFF
TRBJ1-5,TRBV19,NA,once,TGTGCCAGTAGCCCATATCCACCGGGGCAGGGGTTCTTTCAGCCCCAGCATTTT,CASSPYPPGQGFFQPQHF
TRBJ2-1,TRBV5-4,NA,once,TGTGCCAGCAGCCCCCGGCAGGGGAAATACAATGAGCAGTTCTTC,CASSPRQGKYNEQFF
TRBJ1-1,TRBV18,TRBD1,NA,TGTGCCAGCTCACCATTAGGACAGGGTAACACTGAAGCTTTCTTT,CASSPLGQGNTEAFF
TRBJ1-1,TRBV2,NA,NA,TGTGCCAGCGATGAGGGATGGACTGAAGCTTTCTTT,CASDEGWTEAFF
TRBJ2-5,TRBV6-5,NA,NA,TGTGCCAGCAGCCATGTGGCGGGTCAAGAGACCCAGTACTTC,CASSHVAGQETQYF
TRBJ2-2,TRBV7-6,NA,NA,TGTGCCAGCAGCCCTATGACACTAGTGGAGACCACCGGGGAGCTGTTTTTT,CASSPMTLVETTGELFF
TRBJ1-5,TRBV19,TRBD1,NA,TGTGCCAGTAGTATCGAAGGGACAGGCAATCAGCCCCAGCATTTT,CASSIEGTGNQPQHF
TRBJ2-7,TRBV2,NA,NA,TGTGCCAGCATTCTATTTTACGAGCAGTACTTC,CASILFYEQYF
TRBJ1-1,TRBV5-4,NA,NA,TGTGCCAGCAGCTTGGGCAGGGTGAACACTGAAGCTTTCTTT,CASSLGRVNTEAFF
TRBJ2-3,TRBV19,NA,once,TGTGCCAGCAGTATTGCCGCAGGTCTTAGCACAGATACGCAGTATTTT,CASSIAAGLSTDTQYF
TRBJ2-2,TRBV15,TRBD1,once,TGTGCCACCTCCACAGGGGGCATATCGACCGGGGAGCTGTTTTTT,CATSTGGISTGELFF
TRBJ2-5,TRBV14,TRBD1,NA,TGTGCCAGCAGCCGGGCCGGACAGGGGAGGACAGAGACCCAGTACTTC,CASSRAGQGRTETQYF
TRBJ1-5,TRBV19,NA,NA,TGTGCCAGTAGTATACTACAGGCGACGTGGCTCCAGCATTTT,CASSILQATWLQHF
TRBJ1-5,TRBV6-1,NA,once,TGTGCCAGCGGTCCCGCCATCTATAGCAATCAGCCCCAGCATTTT,CASGPAIYSNQPQHF